A selection of T cell receptor beta chains follows, all from one sample in a study of cytomegalovirus exposure and HLA in healthy donors. The data were produced by immunoSEQ multiplex PCR, yet TCRdb's version contains in-frame clones alone and is incomplete. The data hold 200,000 to 250,000 clones, with 82% observed a single time. Sequencing was performed on PBMCs. The receptors derive from a woman in her thirties or forties in good health and CMV-seronegative. Each CDR3 is given with its conserved first and last residue. Fields, in order: CDR3 protein, CDR3 DNA, J gene, clone size, V gene, D gene. The D gene is left open where the match is weak. Clone size appears in some rows only: once, few, many, or a class for an expanded clone.

CDR3 protein: CASSQTSGGHEQYF; CDR3 DNA: TGTGCCAGCAGCCAAACTAGCGGGGGCCACGAGCAGTACTTC; J gene: TRBJ2-7; clone size: NA; V gene: TRBV5-6; D gene: TRBD2
CDR3 protein: CAFLDRGVSYGYTF; CDR3 DNA: TGTGCCTTCCTCGACAGGGGAGTGAGCTATGGCTACACCTTC; J gene: TRBJ1-2; clone size: once; V gene: TRBV30; D gene: TRBD1
CDR3 protein: CASSFSPTRSPLHF; CDR3 DNA: TGTGCCAGCAGTTTCTCCCCGACACGTTCACCCCTCCACTTT; J gene: TRBJ1-6; clone size: NA; V gene: TRBV28; D gene: NA
CDR3 protein: CASSIGQINIQYF; CDR3 DNA: TGTGCCAGTAGTATTGGACAGATTAACATTCAGTACTTC; J gene: TRBJ2-4; clone size: NA; V gene: TRBV19; D gene: NA
CDR3 protein: CASGRFVDEQFF; CDR3 DNA: TGTGCCAGCGGGCGTTTCGTTGATGAGCAGTTCTTC; J gene: TRBJ2-1; clone size: NA; V gene: TRBV27; D gene: NA
CDR3 protein: CASSLVAGAETQYF; CDR3 DNA: TGTGCCAGCAGCTTAGTAGCGGGGGCCGAGACCCAGTACTTC; J gene: TRBJ2-5; clone size: NA; V gene: TRBV11-2; D gene: TRBD2
CDR3 protein: CASSYGSRDRGYGYTF; CDR3 DNA: TGTGCCAGCAGCTATGGGTCAAGGGACAGGGGCTATGGCTACACCTTC; J gene: TRBJ1-2; clone size: few; V gene: TRBV11-2; D gene: TRBD1
CDR3 protein: CASQGVRNEQFF; CDR3 DNA: TGTGCCAGCCAAGGGGTTAGAAATGAGCAGTTCTTC; J gene: TRBJ2-1; clone size: NA; V gene: TRBV2; D gene: NA
CDR3 protein: CASSHTLGNLAGADTQYF; CDR3 DNA: TGCGCCAGCAGCCACACCCTGGGGAACCTAGCCGGGGCAGATACGCAGTATTTT; J gene: TRBJ2-3; clone size: few; V gene: TRBV4-1; D gene: NA
CDR3 protein: CASSETASNYGYTF; CDR3 DNA: TGTGCCAGCAGCGAGACAGCTTCTAACTATGGCTACACCTTC; J gene: TRBJ1-2; clone size: once; V gene: TRBV9; D gene: NA
CDR3 protein: CASSEPAGGLGGELFF; CDR3 DNA: TGTGCCAGCAGTGAACCAGCGGGGGGGCTTGGCGGGGAGCTGTTTTTT; J gene: TRBJ2-2; clone size: NA; V gene: TRBV6-1; D gene: TRBD2
CDR3 protein: CASSPGQLYGYTF; CDR3 DNA: TGTGCCAGCAGTCCCGGACAGCTCTATGGCTACACCTTC; J gene: TRBJ1-2; clone size: NA; V gene: TRBV7-2; D gene: NA
CDR3 protein: CASSLERIPGELFF; CDR3 DNA: TGCGCCAGCAGCTTGGAGAGAATCCCCGGGGAGCTGTTTTTT; J gene: TRBJ2-2; clone size: NA; V gene: TRBV5-1; D gene: NA
CDR3 protein: CASSPSGDEQYF; CDR3 DNA: TGTGCCAGCAGCCCTAGTGGAGACGAGCAGTACTTC; J gene: TRBJ2-7; clone size: NA; V gene: TRBV7-9; D gene: NA
CDR3 protein: CASERKQGAEGEAFF; CDR3 DNA: TGTGCCAGCGAGCGGAAACAGGGGGCCGAGGGAGAAGCTTTCTTT; J gene: TRBJ1-1; clone size: NA; V gene: TRBV18; D gene: TRBD1
CDR3 protein: CASSQGAGGQPSTDTQYF; CDR3 DNA: TGTGCCAGCAGCCAAGGGGCGGGGGGTCAACCTAGCACAGATACGCAGTATTTT; J gene: TRBJ2-3; clone size: NA; V gene: TRBV4-2; D gene: TRBD2
CDR3 protein: CASSPQYQETQYF; CDR3 DNA: TGTGCCAGCAGCCCACAGTACCAAGAGACCCAGTACTTC; J gene: TRBJ2-5; clone size: NA; V gene: TRBV5-6; D gene: NA
CDR3 protein: CASIIGTSGSNEQFF; CDR3 DNA: TGTGCCAGCATTATCGGGACTAGCGGGTCCAATGAGCAGTTCTTC; J gene: TRBJ2-1; clone size: NA; V gene: TRBV2; D gene: TRBD2
CDR3 protein: CAISAAGTGVNEKLFF; CDR3 DNA: TGTGCCATCAGTGCCGCCGGGACAGGGGTTAATGAAAAACTGTTTTTT; J gene: TRBJ1-4; clone size: NA; V gene: TRBV10-3; D gene: TRBD1
CDR3 protein: CASSQSRTANYGYTF; CDR3 DNA: TGTGCCAGCAGCCAATCTAGGACAGCTAACTATGGCTACACCTTC; J gene: TRBJ1-2; clone size: NA; V gene: TRBV11-1; D gene: NA
CDR3 protein: CASSQQVSNEKLFF; CDR3 DNA: TGTGCCAGCAGCCAGCAGGTCTCTAATGAAAAACTGTTTTTT; J gene: TRBJ1-4; clone size: NA; V gene: TRBV14; D gene: NA
CDR3 protein: CASSEASGYEQYF; CDR3 DNA: TGTGCCAGCAGTGAAGCGAGCGGGTACGAGCAGTACTTC; J gene: TRBJ2-7; clone size: few; V gene: TRBV6-1; D gene: NA
CDR3 protein: CATSRDTSEQYF; CDR3 DNA: TGTGCCACCTCCCGGGACACAAGCGAGCAGTACTTC; J gene: TRBJ2-7; clone size: NA; V gene: TRBV2; D gene: NA
CDR3 protein: CASSLADSRPGANVLTF; CDR3 DNA: TGTGCCAGCAGCTTAGCGGACTCACGGCCTGGGGCCAACGTCCTGACTTTC; J gene: TRBJ2-6; clone size: once; V gene: TRBV7-2; D gene: NA
CDR3 protein: CASQLGTSGAYEQYF; CDR3 DNA: TGCGCCAGTCAACTCGGGACTAGCGGGGCCTACGAGCAGTACTTC; J gene: TRBJ2-7; clone size: NA; V gene: TRBV5-1; D gene: TRBD2
CDR3 protein: CASSLISGSAYEQYF; CDR3 DNA: TGTGCCAGCAGCTTAATTTCAGGGTCGGCCTACGAGCAGTACTTC; J gene: TRBJ2-7; clone size: NA; V gene: TRBV7-9; D gene: NA
CDR3 protein: CASRGGTRGQFF; CDR3 DNA: TGTGCCAGCCGGGGGGGGACGCGGGGGCAGTTCTTC; J gene: TRBJ2-1; clone size: NA; V gene: TRBV28; D gene: TRBD2
CDR3 protein: CSVGTGYEKLFF; CDR3 DNA: TGCAGCGTTGGGACAGGGTACGAAAAACTGTTTTTT; J gene: TRBJ1-4; clone size: few; V gene: TRBV29-1; D gene: TRBD1
CDR3 protein: CASSQWTGHGSGANVLTF; CDR3 DNA: TGCGCCAGCAGCCAGTGGACAGGGCATGGATCTGGGGCCAACGTCCTGACTTTC; J gene: TRBJ2-6; clone size: NA; V gene: TRBV5-1; D gene: TRBD1
CDR3 protein: CASSTGSNSPLHF; CDR3 DNA: TGTGCCAGCTCAACCGGGTCGAATTCACCCCTCCACTTT; J gene: TRBJ1-6; clone size: NA; V gene: TRBV18; D gene: NA
CDR3 protein: CASRNREINSPLHF; CDR3 DNA: TGCGCCAGCAGGAACAGGGAAATTAATTCACCCCTCCACTTT; J gene: TRBJ1-6; clone size: NA; V gene: TRBV10-1; D gene: NA
CDR3 protein: CASSPTGTGIYEQYF; CDR3 DNA: TGTGCCAGCAGCCCGACCGGGACAGGGATCTACGAGCAGTACTTC; J gene: TRBJ2-7; clone size: NA; V gene: TRBV11-2; D gene: TRBD1
CDR3 protein: CASSLTYWTGLNTEAFF; CDR3 DNA: TGTGCCAGCAGTCTCACCTATTGGACAGGCCTGAACACTGAAGCTTTCTTT; J gene: TRBJ1-1; clone size: NA; V gene: TRBV27; D gene: TRBD1
CDR3 protein: CALGLAGGGGGQYF; CDR3 DNA: TGTGCCTTGGGACTAGCGGGGGGAGGTGGTGGGCAGTATTTT; J gene: TRBJ2-3; clone size: NA; V gene: TRBV30; D gene: TRBD2
CDR3 protein: CASSLPGQGNEQFF; CDR3 DNA: TGTGCCAGCAGCTTACCGGGACAGGGGAATGAGCAGTTCTTC; J gene: TRBJ2-1; clone size: NA; V gene: TRBV7-9; D gene: TRBD1
CDR3 protein: CASSLGQGPNTEAFF; CDR3 DNA: TGTGCCAGCAGTCTCGGACAGGGACCGAACACTGAAGCTTTCTTT; J gene: TRBJ1-1; clone size: once; V gene: TRBV11-3; D gene: TRBD1
CDR3 protein: CASSVLPGGAGITGELFF; CDR3 DNA: TGTGCCAGCAGCGTCCTCCCGGGGGGGGCGGGGATCACCGGGGAGCTGTTTTTT; J gene: TRBJ2-2; clone size: once; V gene: TRBV9; D gene: TRBD2
CDR3 protein: CASSSQGAGYTF; CDR3 DNA: TGTGCCAGCAGTAGTCAGGGGGCGGGCTACACCTTC; J gene: TRBJ1-2; clone size: NA; V gene: TRBV6-5; D gene: TRBD1
CDR3 protein: CASSLIRRDRESTDTQYF; CDR3 DNA: TGTGCCAGCAGCTTAATCCGGAGGGACAGGGAGAGCACAGATACGCAGTATTTT; J gene: TRBJ2-3; clone size: NA; V gene: TRBV7-6; D gene: TRBD1
CDR3 protein: CASQSGGRENTEAFF; CDR3 DNA: TGTGCCAGCCAATCGGGGGGCCGGGAGAACACTGAAGCTTTCTTT; J gene: TRBJ1-1; clone size: NA; V gene: TRBV2; D gene: NA
CDR3 protein: CASGDSGGSYEQYF; CDR3 DNA: TGCGCCAGCGGGGATAGCGGGGGGTCCTACGAGCAGTACTTC; J gene: TRBJ2-7; clone size: NA; V gene: TRBV5-1; D gene: TRBD2
CDR3 protein: CASTRGLLGNEQFF; CDR3 DNA: TGTGCCAGCACCCGGGGACTGCTGGGGAATGAGCAGTTCTTC; J gene: TRBJ2-1; clone size: NA; V gene: TRBV13; D gene: NA
CDR3 protein: CASSEATVGDTQYF; CDR3 DNA: TGTGCCAGCAGTGAGGCCACAGTTGGAGATACGCAGTATTTT; J gene: TRBJ2-3; clone size: NA; V gene: TRBV25-1; D gene: NA
CDR3 protein: CASSFGTGAYEQYF; CDR3 DNA: TGTGCCAGCAGCTTCGGGACAGGGGCCTACGAGCAGTACTTC; J gene: TRBJ2-7; clone size: once; V gene: TRBV7-3; D gene: TRBD1
CDR3 protein: CASSVGGKGQPQHF; CDR3 DNA: TGTGCCAGCAGTGTCGGAGGGAAGGGTCAGCCCCAGCATTTT; J gene: TRBJ1-5; clone size: NA; V gene: TRBV2; D gene: NA
CDR3 protein: CASSRLTGGVTEAFF; CDR3 DNA: TGTGCCAGCAGCCGCCTCACAGGGGGAGTCACTGAAGCTTTCTTT; J gene: TRBJ1-1; clone size: NA; V gene: TRBV7-2; D gene: TRBD1
CDR3 protein: CASSVGPGQVGEQYF; CDR3 DNA: TGTGCCAGCAGTGTAGGTCCGGGACAGGTAGGCGAGCAGTACTTC; J gene: TRBJ2-7; clone size: NA; V gene: TRBV2; D gene: TRBD1
CDR3 protein: CASSPPTGGAGSPLHF; CDR3 DNA: TGCGCCAGCAGCCCCCCGACAGGGGGCGCAGGTTCACCCCTCCACTTT; J gene: TRBJ1-6; clone size: NA; V gene: TRBV4-3; D gene: TRBD1
CDR3 protein: CASQVGSEEQYF; CDR3 DNA: TGTGCCAGCCAGGTGGGCAGTGAGGAGCAGTACTTC; J gene: TRBJ2-7; clone size: NA; V gene: TRBV2; D gene: NA
CDR3 protein: CASSGGTSETYNEQFF; CDR3 DNA: TGTGCCAGCAGCGGAGGGACTAGCGAAACCTACAATGAGCAGTTCTTC; J gene: TRBJ2-1; clone size: NA; V gene: TRBV9; D gene: TRBD2